These T cell receptor beta chains were read from a single sample in a study of T cell responses to AZD1222 COVID-19 vaccine. The protocol was immunoSEQ multiplex PCR, while the TCRdb copy is restricted to in-frame clones and leaves out a portion. The sample holds some 150,000 clones, roughly nine tenths seen once. The source was peripheral blood, collected on day 0 of AZD1222 vaccination. The receptors stem from an adult in good health. The CDR3 runs from the conserved cysteine through the conserved F or W. A D gene is named only where the DNA matches it firmly. Clone sizes are given selectively: once, few, many, or a class where the clone is expanded.

abundance,v_gene,j_gene,d_gene,CDR3nt,CDR3aa
-,TRBV4-1,TRBJ1-2,-,TGCGCCAGCAGCCAGGCGACAGGTAGTGGCTACACCTTC,CASSQATGSGYTF
-,TRBV12-3/TRBV12-4,TRBJ1-1,-,TGTGCCAGCAGGCGAGGGATGAACACTGAAGCTTTCTTT,CASRRGMNTEAFF
-,TRBV25-1,TRBJ1-3,TRBD1,TGTGCCAGCAGTGACCTGGGGGACAGGGAAAGGAGAAACACCATATATTTT,CASSDLGDRERRNTIYF
-,TRBV7-2,TRBJ2-1,TRBD2,TGTGCCAGCAGCTTGGGACTAGCGGGCTACAATGAGCAGTTCTTC,CASSLGLAGYNEQFF
-,TRBV3-1/TRBV3-2,TRBJ1-2,-,TGTGCCAGCAGCGGGTGGACGGCTGATTATGGCTACACCTTC,CASSGWTADYGYTF
-,TRBV2,TRBJ1-1,-,TGTGCCAGCACCCTCAGCCGGGACAACACTGAAGCTTTCTTT,CASTLSRDNTEAFF
-,TRBV13,TRBJ2-2,TRBD2,TGTGCCAGCAGCCCCGGGACTAGAGACACCGGGGAGCTGTTTTTT,CASSPGTRDTGELFF
-,TRBV2,TRBJ2-7,-,TGTGCCAGCAGTGTTAGGGGAGAACCCTACGAGCAGTACTTC,CASSVRGEPYEQYF
-,TRBV27,TRBJ2-7,TRBD1,TGTGCCAGCAGTCCTGGACAGGGGGGAGCCTACGAGCAGTACTTC,CASSPGQGGAYEQYF
-,TRBV5-1,TRBJ2-1,TRBD1,TGCGCCAGCAGCCCCGGGACAGGGGCGGGTAATGAGCAGTTCTTC,CASSPGTGAGNEQFF
-,TRBV27,TRBJ1-1,-,TGTGCCAGCAGTTATTTGACAGGGAACACTGAAGCTTTCTTT,CASSYLTGNTEAFF
-,TRBV14,TRBJ1-1,-,TGTGCCAGCAGCCAAGTTGGCACAGCCTTAGCTTTCTTT,CASSQVGTALAFF
-,TRBV2,TRBJ1-3,-,TGTGCCAGCAGGGGCCAGGGGACTCAACCCTCTGGAAACACCATATATTTT,CASRGQGTQPSGNTIYF
-,TRBV12-3/TRBV12-4,TRBJ2-1,-,TGTGCCAGCAGTTTAAGGGGTGGGAATGAGCAGTTCTTC,CASSLRGGNEQFF
many,TRBV10-3,TRBJ1-3,-,TGTGCCATCAGTGAGGGACACAATCCGAGCTCTGGAAACACCATATATTTT,CAISEGHNPSSGNTIYF
-,TRBV30,TRBJ2-4,TRBD2,TGTGCCTGGAGCTCGGGACTAGCGGGAGGGCCTGGGTTCAACATTCAGTACTTC,CAWSSGLAGGPGFNIQYF
-,TRBV12-3/TRBV12-4,TRBJ2-7,-,TGTGCCAGCACCCCTGACAGCTCCTACGAGCAGTACTTC,CASTPDSSYEQYF
-,TRBV6-5,TRBJ2-5,-,TGTGCCAGCAGTTCCTGGGGAGGGGGCGGGGAAGAGACCCAGTACTTC,CASSSWGGGGEETQYF
once,TRBV27,TRBJ1-6,-,TGTGCCAGCAGTTTATTTGGGAGCTCCTATAATTCACCCCTCCACTTT,CASSLFGSSYNSPLHF
-,TRBV7-2,TRBJ1-6,TRBD1,TGTGCCAGCAGCTTAGGACCTCCGGGACAGGGGGCATATTCACCCCTCCACTTT,CASSLGPPGQGAYSPLHF
-,TRBV5-4,TRBJ1-1,-,TGTGCCACGACCAGGTCTTCCTTGAACACTGAAGCTTTCTTT,CATTRSSLNTEAFF
-,TRBV18,TRBJ1-2,-,TGTGCCAGCTCCTCCGACGGGCTCTATGGCTACACCTTC,CASSSDGLYGYTF
-,TRBV4-2,TRBJ1-1,-,TGTGCCAGCAGCCAAGATGTGGCCAGCGGATCGAACACTGAAGCTTTCTTT,CASSQDVASGSNTEAFF
-,TRBV19,TRBJ1-4,-,TGTGCCAGTAGTATCATCGATTCTCCGAAGCTGTTTTTT,CASSIIDSPKLFF
-,TRBV6-6,TRBJ1-5,-,TGTGCCAGCAGTAAATCGACAGGTCCCCAGCATTTT,CASSKSTGPQHF
once,TRBV9,TRBJ1-6,-,TGTGCCAGCAGCGTAGCGTCGGATTCACCCCTCCACTTT,CASSVASDSPLHF
-,TRBV6-5,TRBJ2-7,TRBD1,TGTGCCAGCAGTCCCGACAGGGGGGGTTACGAGCAGTACTTC,CASSPDRGGYEQYF
-,TRBV19,TRBJ2-7,TRBD2,TGTGCCAGTAGTACCCCGACTAGCGGGAGTCTCTACGAGCAGTACTTC,CASSTPTSGSLYEQYF
-,TRBV18,TRBJ1-1,-,TGTGCCAGCTCAATGGGTCGGACGAACACTGAAGCTTTCTTT,CASSMGRTNTEAFF
-,TRBV25-1,TRBJ2-7,-,TGTGCCAGCACCCCTTCCGCCTCGGCGCAAAATACCTACGAGCAGTACTTC,CASTPSASAQNTYEQYF
-,TRBV19,TRBJ1-2,TRBD1,TGTGCCAGTAGTATAGAGACAGGGGACGGCTACACCTTC,CASSIETGDGYTF
-,TRBV10-3,TRBJ1-5,-,TGTGCCATCAGTGACAGGGGCAATCAGCCCCAGCATTTT,CAISDRGNQPQHF
-,TRBV14,TRBJ2-4,-,TGTGCCAGCAGCCAAGTAGGGGCAGCGGACATTCAGTACTTC,CASSQVGAADIQYF
-,TRBV9,TRBJ2-7,-,TGTGCCAGCAGCGGAGGGTCGGTCAGTTCCTACGAGCAGTACTTC,CASSGGSVSSYEQYF
-,TRBV19,TRBJ1-6,-,TGTGCCAGTAGTATTGGTACGGGACAAATGAATTCACCCCTCCACTTT,CASSIGTGQMNSPLHF
-,TRBV13,TRBJ2-1,-,TGTGCCAGCAGTTCCGGGACCACCCGCTACAATGAGCAGTTCTTC,CASSSGTTRYNEQFF
-,TRBV11-2,TRBJ2-1,-,TGTGCCAGCAGTAAACTAGTTCAGGGCATGAATGAGCAGTTCTTC,CASSKLVQGMNEQFF
-,TRBV2,TRBJ2-3,-,TGTGCCAGCAGGCAATCTCCCCCCACAGATACGCAGTATTTT,CASRQSPPTDTQYF
-,TRBV4-2,TRBJ1-1,TRBD1,TGTGCCAGCAGCCAAGATAGGGACAGCAAAGCTTTCTTT,CASSQDRDSKAFF
-,TRBV2,TRBJ2-7,-,TGTGCCAGCAGTGATAACTCTTACGAGCAGTACTTC,CASSDNSYEQYF
-,TRBV9,TRBJ1-4,TRBD1,TGTGCCAGCAGCGTAGGGACAGGGGGAAATGAAAAACTGTTTTTT,CASSVGTGGNEKLFF
-,TRBV7-8,TRBJ1-5,-,TGTGCCAGCAGCTTAGGGGGGAGGGATCAGCCCCAGCATTTT,CASSLGGRDQPQHF